This T cell receptor (beta chain) was retrieved from a study of T cell responses to AZD1222 COVID-19 vaccine (dated by TCRdb to the early 2020s). Describing the broader study: A total of about 230 trial participants underwent TCR sequencing, of whom 200 to 220 received two doses of AZD1222 and approximately 25 received two doses of the MenACWY control vaccine. Trial participants were enrolled by age into subgroups of 18-55, 56-69 and 70-plus years, and around 150, 28 and 57 TCR-sequenced participants, respectively, were included in these subgroups.

V loses 1 base at its end and J loses 3 bases; junction bases beyond the gene matches: 5. The CDR1 and CDR2 encoded by the germline V gene (reference sequence) are LNHDA and SQIVND. The CDR3 measures 15 amino acids from cysteine to phenylalanine. CDR3 DNA only is kept here, 45 bases in frame from base 1. The paper's findings and limits, for the study overall: Nearly half of unique spike-specific TCRs reportedly recognized epitopes outside regions mutated in the B.1.351 and B.1.1.7 variants. CD4 TCRs associated with the vaccine covered the entire spike protein, and the dominant responses were in regions 160-218 and 743-854. Because no day 14 peak-response samples were available, the repertoires could be characterized only after the peak T cell response. In the small 56-69-year group, the increase in depth fell short of significance, most likely because of low power. Most participants were white British and females outnumbered males, and the authors suggested that clonal diversity may have been underestimated. Only a handful of AZD1222 recipients were SARS-CoV-2 seropositive at baseline, limiting conclusions about previously exposed vaccinees. A significant rise in spike-specific TCR breadth and depth was observed after two AZD1222 doses relative to day 0 and relative to MenACWY recipients.

The CDR3 regions of human TCRbeta chains were subjected to immunosequencing. The published analysis was carried out like this. TCRs in the repertoires were matched against a reference library of SARS-CoV-2-specific TCRs that had been generated with the MIRA antigen-specificity platform. Breadth was defined as the fraction of unique TCRs that were SARS-CoV-2-associated. Depth was defined as the fraction of total T cells that were SARS-CoV-2-associated. Each spike-specific TCR was assigned to its reactive spike region and to a CD4 or CD8 class using the MIRA data. Log10-transformed breadth and depth values were compared by one-way ANOVA with Sidak's multiple comparisons tests. Imported from immuneACCESS, the table was reduced by TCRdb to in-frame sequences with V and J called. These copies leave out some clones; in studies compared against another copy, an unresolved V gene accounts for under half, and the cause of the remainder is not known. The V and J calls and clone size are taken from that table; D and trimming were inferred from the DNA. In this sample the table shows about 270,000 clones, around 93% of which occur a single time. The leading ten clones occupy 0.5% to 0.65% of the sample.

Points on this clone: Which antigen it targets is not known. No quality values exist for individual bases; no much larger clone is one base distant.

The meaning of the sample's time point label: about 28 days (+/-7) after the second vaccine dose. AZD1222 recipients given second doses at about 4 weeks or at about 12 weeks were pooled, since spike-specific TCR depth and breadth were not found to differ between the two schedules. Vaccinee samples came from UK trials COV001 and COV002, including a single-blind randomized controlled phase 2/3 trial of AZD1222 (ChAdOx1 nCoV-19) in healthy adults. For TCRbeta chain sequencing, PBMC samples from trial participants were taken at day 0 and at day 28 after the second dose. The chain is encoded by TRBV19 joined to TRBJ2-7, with 8 bases in between that match TRBD1. The input for sequencing was peripheral blood, taken 28 days after the second AZD1222 dose. The receptor was isolated from an adult who received the AZD1222 COVID-19 vaccine. The DNA reads TGTGCCAGTAGTATAGGTCAGGGGGCCTTCTACGAGCAGTACTTC. This gives the protein CASSIGQGAFYEQYF.